A selection of T cell receptor beta chains follows, all from one sample in a study of blood T cell repertoires in COVID-19. Generated by immunoSEQ multiplex PCR, the TCRdb table keeps only in-frame clones and is missing some. The repertoire holds fewer than 120,000 clones, with around 74% as singletons. The specimen was peripheral blood. All receptors derive from a woman in her sixties with acute or convalescent COVID-19. Each CDR3 is given without its conserved first and last residue. D genes are given only for firm matches.

V,J,D,CDR3
TRBV7-6,TRBJ2-1,TRBD2,ASSSRQLAGANNEQF
TRBV2,TRBJ1-5,.,ASSSGISQPQH
TRBV2,TRBJ2-3,.,ATSGGSTDTQY
TRBV29-1,TRBJ2-5,TRBD1,SVLTGLIWETQY
TRBV7-3,TRBJ1-5,.,ASSPGSNQPQH
TRBV10-3,TRBJ2-1,.,ATWDSSDYNEQF
TRBV18,TRBJ2-7,TRBD1,ASSPGTGSYEQY
TRBV9,TRBJ1-3,.,ASSVARMSSGNTIY
TRBV25-1,TRBJ1-1,.,ASMTGQNTEAF
TRBV28,TRBJ1-2,TRBD1,ASSTGTGNRGYT
TRBV12-3/TRBV12-4,TRBJ1-4,TRBD1,ASSWDRGEKLF
TRBV9,TRBJ2-7,TRBD2,ASARTSGGLPYEQY
TRBV4-3,TRBJ2-2,TRBD2,ASSQDMVGAGGYTGELF
TRBV19,TRBJ1-3,TRBD1,ASSAGQGLRNTIY
TRBV11-1,TRBJ2-5,.,ASSSRPGETQY
TRBV3-1/TRBV3-2,TRBJ2-3,TRBD1,ASSPQGVFADTQY
TRBV5-1,TRBJ1-5,.,ASSLNGPREGQPQH
TRBV28,TRBJ1-3,TRBD1,ASSSGATGVGNTIY
TRBV4-2,TRBJ1-1,.,ASSHHPGGGNTEAF
TRBV12-3/TRBV12-4,TRBJ1-1,.,ASSLIGQAF
TRBV5-1,TRBJ2-7,.,ASSLGRDGVYEQY
TRBV14,TRBJ2-7,.,ASSQGRVQQY
TRBV11-2,TRBJ1-4,TRBD1,ASSSRGPGLSGLF
TRBV27,TRBJ2-2,.,ASSLEEKRRRAGELF
TRBV6-6,TRBJ2-7,.,ASSHEGYEQY